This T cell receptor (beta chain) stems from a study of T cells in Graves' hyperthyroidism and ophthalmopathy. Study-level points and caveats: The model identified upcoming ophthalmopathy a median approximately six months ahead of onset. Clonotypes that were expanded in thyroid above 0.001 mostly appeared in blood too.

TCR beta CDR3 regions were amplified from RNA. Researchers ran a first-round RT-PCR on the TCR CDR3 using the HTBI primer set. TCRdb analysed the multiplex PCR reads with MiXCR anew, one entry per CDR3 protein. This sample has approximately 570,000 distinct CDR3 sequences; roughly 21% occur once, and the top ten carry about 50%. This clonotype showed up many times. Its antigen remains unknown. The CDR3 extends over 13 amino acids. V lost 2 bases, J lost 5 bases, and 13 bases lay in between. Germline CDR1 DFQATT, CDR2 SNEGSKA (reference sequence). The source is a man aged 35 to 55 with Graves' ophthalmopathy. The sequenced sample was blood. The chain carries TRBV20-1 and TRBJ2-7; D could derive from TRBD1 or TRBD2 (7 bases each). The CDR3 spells CSARSRGGNEQYF. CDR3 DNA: TGCAGTGCTAGAAGCAGGGGGGGCAACGAGCAGTACTTC.